These 4 T cell receptor beta chains share one sample of origin, sequenced in a study of blood T cell repertoires in COVID-19. Assay: immunoSEQ multiplex PCR; the TCRdb copy retains only in-frame clones and omits some. The sample lists hundreds of thousands of clones, 90% occurring once. Sequencing was carried out using PBMCs or T cells enriched from blood (not recorded which). The source is a woman aged 18-30 years with acute COVID-19.

The V call is TRBV2, the J call TRBJ1-3, with unresolved D. The V gene's germline CDR1 is SNHLY and CDR2 FYNNEI. The V end was cut by 6 bases, the J end by 0 bases, with 12 bases between. This CDR3 is built from 15 residues. The CDR3 region has the DNA TGTGCCAGCAGCTCCGGGTTCTCCTCTGGAAACACCATATATTTT. Its protein product is CASSSGFSSGNTIYF.

The V and J genes are TRBV5-1 and TRBJ2-3, with D possibly TRBD1 on 6 matching bases. This CDR3 contains 15 residues. Germline V gene data show CDR1 as SGHRS and CDR2 as YFSETQ. The V end lost 1 base, the J end lost 1 base, and 10 bases lay between the germline ends. Written as DNA, the CDR3 is TGCGCCAGCAGCTTGAGGGGACAACGCACAGATACGCAGTATTTT. Translation gives CASSLRGQRTDTQYF.

V and J are TRBV6-5 and TRBJ1-6; tentatively, D is TRBD1 (6 bases). The CDR3 runs 13 residues. V lost 11 bases to trimming and J lost 3 bases, with 11 bases between them. Germline CDR1 reads MNHEY; CDR2 reads SVGAGI. The CDR3 DNA reads as TGTGCCGGGCAACAGGGCTATAATTCACCCCTCCACTTT. Its protein product is CAGQQGYNSPLHF.

This sequence joins TRBV7-9 and TRBJ2-1; maybe TRBD2 (6 bases). V was shortened by 2 bases and J by 0 bases, with 11 bases between the two germline ends. This CDR3 has 16 amino acids. Germline V gives CDR1 SEHNR, CDR2 FQNEAQ (reference sequence). The CDR3 protein is CASSLSRDFSYNEQFF. DNA for the CDR3: TGTGCCAGCAGCTTATCCCGGGACTTCTCCTACAATGAGCAGTTCTTC.